Here is one TCR beta chain with its context. The antigen this receptor binds is unknown. Per-base qualities were not stored, and no clone one base away is much larger. The data belong to a study of blood T cell repertoires in COVID-19 (dated by TCRdb to 2018 to 2021). With respect to the entire study: Samples from collaborators originated in the United States, Italy and Spain and spanned both the acute and convalescent phases of COVID-19. The prospective study material was composed of cDNA or gDNA derived from T cells, B-cell-depleted T cells, or PBMCs. The dataset comprised deeply sampled blood TCRbeta repertoires from subjects exposed to, actively infected with, or recovered from COVID-19. The repertoires were made available in a free public database intended to serve as a resource for research on the immune response to SARS-CoV-2. The samples were drawn from two sources: the first 160 participants of the ongoing ImmuneRACE study, and 950 to 1,500 subjects contributed by 6 global collaborators. Sample metadata almost always included a de-identified subject ID, COVID-19 status, age in years and sex. Where available, HLA class I and class II types were taken from metadata supplied by the sample provider and were not determined by assay-based typing. Findings and caveats that apply to the study as a whole: The amount of clinical and demographic metadata varied by source and participant and was provided uncurated.

TCRbeta CDR3 regions were amplified from genomic DNA using the immunoSEQ Assay, a bias-controlled multiplex PCR. The authors' analysis ran thus. Nucleated cell counts per sample were estimated from amplification of reference gene primers within the assay. To quantify the absolute abundance of each unique TCRbeta CDR3 rearrangement, sequence reads were collapsed and filtered. Productive Simpson clonality was computed per sample as the square root of Simpson's diversity index over productive rearrangements. This immuneACCESS table, as held by TCRdb, lists in-frame sequences with V and J called but not all clones. Of the missing ones, under half trace to an unresolved V gene in checked studies; the others have no known cause. That table furnishes V, J and clone size, whereas the DNA furnished D and trimming. Within this sample are around 250,000 clones, with around 83% of them counted one time only. The ten largest account for around 5.4% of the sample.

After removal of 5 bases from V and 3 bases from J, the junction retains 10 bases not matched to a gene. The germline V gene specifies MDHEN as CDR1 and SYDVKM as CDR2. Measured from the cysteine to the phenylalanine, the CDR3 is 16 residues long. Only CDR3 DNA remains: 48 bases, in frame from the first base. Each collaborating institution followed its own protocols to collect whole blood in K2EDTA tubes. For TCRbeta analysis, collaborator samples were shipped as frozen whole blood, as isolated PBMCs, or as DNA extracted from either sample type. Rearrangement joined TRBV28 to TRBJ2-4, and 7 bases in between align with TRBD1. Sequences were obtained from peripheral blood. The receptor was derived from a man older than 75 with acute or convalescent COVID-19. The nucleotide sequence reads TGTGCCAGCAGTCGACCCCGACAGGGCAGCAAAAACATTCAGTACTTC. Its product reads: CASSRPRQGSKNIQYF.